This is a list of T cell receptor beta chains from one sample in a study of cytomegalovirus exposure and HLA in healthy donors. Measured with immunoSEQ multiplex PCR; TCRdb has only the in-frame clones, and not every one. The sample shows over 60,000 clones, 95% of them seen only once. The sequencing input was PBMCs. These receptors were taken from a man aged 18 to 29 in good health and CMV-seronegative. Both conserved end residues are trimmed from each CDR3.

V: TRBV30; CDR3: AWSWDNNQPQH
V: TRBV27; CDR3: ASSPEGNEQF
V: TRBV4-2; CDR3: ASSQNLDRDTEAF
V: TRBV27; CDR3: ASSLQQGRQNTEAF
V: TRBV14; CDR3: ASSHTHSGSGGETQY
V: TRBV4-3; CDR3: ASSQGETGNIQY
V: TRBV30; CDR3: AWSADTYEQY
V: TRBV7-2; CDR3: ASSPGRREQY
V: TRBV5-5; CDR3: ASSPHTGNTIY
V: TRBV15; CDR3: ATSFQDGGEYEQY
V: TRBV7-9; CDR3: ASSPIQGASGELF
V: TRBV28; CDR3: ASSLVKGQGADTQY
V: TRBV7-9; CDR3: ASSSYNQGAF
V: TRBV4-3; CDR3: ASSQGTGPNSPLH
V: TRBV7-3; CDR3: ASSLLAGDNEQF
V: TRBV9; CDR3: ASSVEAGGPTDTQY
V: TRBV2; CDR3: ASRPGQGSDTQY
V: TRBV27; CDR3: ASTPTGIGELF
V: TRBV6-6; CDR3: ASRAPGQSYEQY
V: TRBV6-1; CDR3: ASSEWQQGFAQSNTGELF
V: TRBV13; CDR3: ASSVQNSEAF
V: TRBV27; CDR3: ASRQTGNGYT
V: TRBV25-1; CDR3: ASSERDSFSQY
V: TRBV13; CDR3: ASSAGPDRFNSPLH
V: TRBV28; CDR3: ASSPLTGDSNQPQH
V: TRBV25-1; CDR3: ASSAAHNYEQY
V: TRBV7-2; CDR3: ASSSRVAGFGYT
V: TRBV6-1; CDR3: ASSASGGLSETQY
V: TRBV5-4; CDR3: ASRGTGGPETQY
V: TRBV6-5; CDR3: ASSQGTEAF
V: TRBV25-1; CDR3: ASSWGSTEAF
V: TRBV9; CDR3: ASSALASGSGNTIY
V: TRBV27; CDR3: ASRQDSLNTGELF
V: TRBV9; CDR3: ASSEGSNTEAF
V: TRBV5-6; CDR3: ASSQEMWFAQY
V: TRBV7-3; CDR3: ASSWGQGMPQH
V: TRBV5-1; CDR3: ASSSYGAENTEAF
V: TRBV6-5; CDR3: ASSPTGLYGYT
V: TRBV5-4; CDR3: ASSWGTEAF
V: TRBV30; CDR3: AWTVSSYEQY
V: TRBV6-1; CDR3: ASSDGAPTEAF
V: TRBV5-1; CDR3: ASSASDYGYT
V: TRBV29-1; CDR3: SVEKGDAGGYEQY
V: TRBV2; CDR3: ASSDWDRGTDTQY
V: TRBV19; CDR3: ASSISAGADSGNTIY
V: TRBV5-5; CDR3: ASSLGGTGYEQY
V: TRBV28; CDR3: ASKSRVSNQPQH
V: TRBV30; CDR3: AWSPQYNEQF
V: TRBV29-1; CDR3: SVEGDRAGNTIY
V: TRBV21-1; CDR3: ASSTPWTGPNTEAF
V: TRBV6-1; CDR3: ASRTGALNTEAF
V: TRBV25-1; CDR3: ASSVTSYNEQF
V: TRBV6-5; CDR3: ASSPRDRGRNTIY
V: TRBV5-5; CDR3: ASSWTASNQPQH